This T cell receptor (beta chain) was retrieved from a study of cytomegalovirus exposure and HLA in healthy donors listed by TCRdb under 2017. Background for the entire study: In an earlier analysis of under 750 of the donors, under 300 Gb of sequence data and 117 million unique TCR beta sequences from 150 million to 200 million T cells were reported. On average, around 230,000 unique TCR beta nucleotide sequences were sequenced per donor among a few hundred genotyped donors of the cohort, with 15% to 20% of those sequences being non-productive. All discovery cohort repertoires had been generated using a single sequencing platform. The aim of the study was to test whether cataloging public T cell receptors could identify signatures of past pathogen exposure. Class I and class II HLA loci were covered by the typing at four-digit resolution. Besides the first cohort of roughly 640 subjects, a separate validation cohort made up of roughly 120 different subjects was used. The number of typed donors differed by locus: 629-630 for A, B, C, DRB1 and DQB1; 500 to 550 for DQA1; some 590 for DPA1; and 400 to 480 for DPB1. The T cell repertoires of roughly 660 subjects were profiled by immunosequencing and related to cytomegalovirus serostatus. In a later analysis, previously published TCR beta repertoires from about 640 donors were re-analyzed and high-resolution HLA genotyping was added so that TCR occurrence patterns could be studied. The genetic ancestry cluster associated with self-reported Caucasian donors included 65% to 90% of the 300 to 400 genotyped donors. In an earlier analysis of 587 of the donors, high-throughput TCR beta sequencing was used to judge whether each TCR beta V gene segment behaved as functional or pseudogenic. The study combined high-throughput TCR immunosequencing, statistical association of individual TCRs with disease status, and machine learning to predict cytomegalovirus infection status. Donor age, sex, ethnicity and CMV serostatus were collected together with the repertoire data. A handful of DR-DQ haplotypes were handled as single units for association and clustering because linkage in the cohort was strong. Roughly 300 gigabases of sequencing data and 70 million to 85 million unique TCR sequences were included in an early release covering under 650 HLA-typed donors. Rather than using new phenotypic data, the later analysis identified candidate immune exposures from TCR beta sequences and from how often those sequences occurred across donors. A later genetic analysis took genome-wide SNP genotypes for about three fifths of the 666 donors and used that subset as a discovery cohort. Broad study findings and their caveats: A total of about 180 TCR beta chains were listed by the study as associated with cytomegalovirus. In a later analysis, HLA-associated TCR beta chains were found to be more clonally expanded and to have lower generation probabilities than equally common non-associated chains. When HLA alleles, especially DR and DQ, strongly co-occurred, attributing TCR associations to individual alleles was difficult. Correlated functional status among segregating V segments might be attributable to linkage disequilibrium, but an unknown experimental factor could not be ruled out. The sequencing pipeline was judged likely to have produced a cluster of highly shared sequence variants as a technical artifact. In vitro tests confirmed that three of the cytomegalovirus-associated TCR beta chains recognize cytomegalovirus antigens. Because HLA typing was unavailable for some donors at each locus, only the typed subset was used in association tests. In both the original and validation cohorts, the classifier was reported to diagnose cytomegalovirus status with high specificity and sensitivity. According to a later analysis, TCR association rates differed among HLA loci, with DRB1 alleles showing the most associated TCRs and HLA-C alleles showing the fewest. A later analysis associated 15,000 to 20,000 TCR beta sequences with specific HLA alleles at a false discovery rate of 0.05. Immune exposure information for the cohort was limited to CMV serostatus. A further reported finding was that TCR beta sequences accurately predicted the HLA-A and HLA-B alleles for most subjects in the first cohort. Some IMGT-functional V segments, including TRBV6-2 and TRBV6-3, could not be told apart with the 87-base-pair reads, so those segments were excluded. In a later analysis, most CMV-associated TCR beta chains were found to appear HLA-restricted, with HLA associations seemingly driven largely by CMV exposure. In an earlier analysis of some 640 of the donors, most TCR beta V segments were observed in productive rearrangements about 87% or about 30% of the time, broadly matching IMGT annotations. Roughly uniform sequencing depth across donors was assumed in presence/absence analyses, although this assumption may not hold. A later analysis reported that several top co-occurrence clusters appeared linked to parvovirus B19, influenza, CMV and Epstein-Barr virus. V-gene and J-gene trimming of TCR beta chains was associated with a missense DCLRE1C variant in a later genetic analysis, and the association was replicated in an independent cohort. This cohort had only TCR beta chains sequenced, and the lack of alpha or paired-chain data limited which features could be detected. Because counts were too low, more than 15 rarely observed V segments, including chromosome 9 orphons, were excluded from the earlier analysis of 587 of the donors. According to a later genetic analysis, donors in an Asian-associated ancestry cluster had fewer N-insertions in productive TCRs than the roughly 670-donor mean. According to the authors, the approach could potentially be generalized to other disease states and immunological phenotypes. While some public TCRs were present in many individuals, most TCR sequences turned up only very rarely across donors.

From the cysteine through the phenylalanine, the CDR3 covers 14 amino acids. Solely the CDR3 DNA is kept, with 42 bases framed from the first base. V is trimmed back by 6 bases and J by 6 bases, and the junction contains 8 bases that no gene match accounts for. As encoded in the germline V gene, CDR1 is SGDLS while CDR2 is YYNGEE. Libraries were made using the immunoSEQ multiplex PCR assay. For the multiplex PCR, a mixture combining 60 forward primers for TCR Vbeta segments and 13 reverse primers for TCR Jbeta segments was used. Amplification of the CDR3 region of rearranged TCR beta genes was performed with a multiplex PCR assay on genomic DNA. The amplified TCR beta libraries were sequenced on the Illumina HiSeq System as 87-base-pair reads. For the original study's pipeline: In a later analysis, roughly 80 million unique TCR beta chains were counted across the approximately 640 repertoires, and approximately 11 million of these chains were shared by at least two donors. To remove PCR and sequencing errors, raw reads were error-corrected and collapsed into unique sequences using a nearest-neighbor algorithm that merged closely related sequences. Alignment of CDR3 sequences to IMGT reference sequences was used to assign V, D and J gene segments. For a sequence to be retained, a match of at least six nucleotides to both a V gene segment and a J gene segment was required. A rearrangement counted as productive if the CDR3 had no stop codons and remained in frame with V and J, and every other rearrangement counted as non-productive. Following IMGT convention, CDR3 was defined as the stretch from the second conserved V-encoded cysteine to the conserved J-encoded phenylalanine. The earlier analysis of about 590 of the donors excluded sequences that lacked an unambiguous match to a single V gene segment. An earlier analysis of some 500 of the donors classified V segments as functional when productive rearrangements were above 56.7% and as segregating when the standard deviation between donors was above 5%. A statistical classification framework was built for diagnosing cytomegalovirus status from the catalog of TCR beta chain sequences. V and J gene assignment, in a later analysis, came from comparing TCR nucleotide sequences with IMGT/GENE-DB human TR gene sequences. The TCRdist pipeline was used in a later analysis to assign CDR3 sequences and most-parsimonious VDJ recombination scenarios. In a later analysis, each TCR beta chain was defined by its CDR3 amino acid sequence together with its V-gene family, and reads lacking a unique V-gene family were excluded. In a later analysis, a few hundred highly shared, low-generation-probability nucleotide sequences were removed to address suspected cross-contamination and a sequencing artifact. In a later analysis, a clonal expansion index was calculated for each public chain from normalized within-repertoire ranks of inferred template counts. In a later analysis, generation probabilities were computed using a VDJ recombination model fitted to out-of-frame rearrangements, and the results were checked against IGoR. In a later analysis, hypergeometric tests were used to score TCR-TCR, TCR-HLA and TCR-CMV co-occurrence, with a repertoire-size bias correction applied to TCR pairs. False discovery rates were estimated in a later analysis by permuting HLA or CMV assignments 20 times. In a later analysis, co-occurring TCRs were grouped using DBSCAN, with TCRdist sequence similarity added in when clustering inside HLA-allele-positive subsets. Co-occurrence clustering excluded repertoires with fewer than 30,000 or more than 120,000 public chains, plus five with anomalous nucleotide sharing. The clones in this table, taken by TCRdb from immuneACCESS, are in-frame only. Not every clone is retained; where verified, under half of the shortfall comes from an unresolved V gene, and the cause of the rest is unknown. V, J and clone size reflect that table, while D and trimming were determined from the DNA. This sample's clone table shows about 33,000 clones. The ten largest make up 4.5% to 5% of the sample.

About this clone: The antigen this receptor binds is unknown.

The cohort was made up of approximately 670 healthy bone marrow donors. All cohort members were sampled while nominally healthy, although unrecorded immune exposures were likely present. The donor was CMV seropositive and was included in the group of about 290 seropositive cohort members. A peripheral blood sample was collected from each donor, and TCR beta sequencing was performed on peripheral blood mononuclear cells. Genomic DNA extraction from the blood cell samples was performed with the Qiagen DNeasy Blood Extraction Kit. This clonotype was obtained from a woman aged 40 to 50 in good health and CMV-seropositive. The chain couples TRBV9 to TRBJ2-1; TRBD2 aligns with 8 central bases. Sequences were obtained from PBMCs. Read as DNA, the sequence is TGTGCCAGCAACCCAGCGGGAGTTAGCAATGAGCAGTTCTTC. Translation gives CASNPAGVSNEQFF. With the rest looked up from the reference TRBV9 and TRBJ2-1 genes rather than sequenced, the full variable domain is DSGVTQTPKHLITATGQRVTLRCSPRSGDLSVYWYQQSLDQGLQFLIQYYNGEERAKGNILERFSAQQFPDLHSELNLSSLELGDSALYFCASNPAGVSNEQFFGPGTRLTVL.